A selection of T cell receptor beta chains follows, all from one sample in a study of blood T cell repertoires in COVID-19. Profiling relied on immunoSEQ multiplex PCR, and the TCRdb table lists in-frame clones only, not all of them. The sample includes more than 95,000 clones, roughly nine tenths of them seen just once. Input material: peripheral blood. These TCRs come from a human donor with active COVID-19. The donor label of this sample is uncertain. Both conserved end residues are trimmed from each CDR3. D genes are given only for firm matches.

v_call	d_call	cdr3_aa
TRBV7-9	NA	ASSSLADTQY
TRBV25-1	NA	ASSESGWTEAF
TRBV9	NA	ASSVDSYTGELF
TRBV4-2	NA	ASSQLTGTDTQY
TRBV7-2	TRBD2	ASSLARGGVHGELF
TRBV6-6	TRBD2	ASSLLPGLAGGNEQF
TRBV11-2	NA	ASSFRSSVIYNEQF
TRBV5-6	NA	ASSFLPGSRGYT
TRBV4-2	TRBD2	ASSPSSGSTDTQY
TRBV15	NA	ATSRTDNSPLH
TRBV9	NA	ASSVSGGGSGNTIY
TRBV19	NA	ASSIGVSGANVLT